This TCR beta chain emerged from a study of blood T cell repertoires in COVID-19. Study-wide context: The United States, Italy and Spain provided the acute and convalescent COVID-19 samples. T cells, B-cell-depleted T cells, or PBMCs supplied cDNA or gDNA.

CDR1 and CDR2 from the germline V gene are SGHNT and YENEEA. The CDR3 is made up of 13 amino acids. Trimming removed 3 bases from V and 10 bases from J, with 10 bases in between. Original methodology: Quantification of nucleated cells was approximated via reference gene primer amplification. Data came from immunoSEQ multiplex PCR; TCRdb stores just in-frame clones and leaves some out. D and trimming come from the DNA, and the V and J calls and clone size come from that table. Counted here are a few hundred thousand clones, just under 90% occurring once; the ten biggest clones make up less than 2%. This TCR derives from a woman in her twenties or thirties with COVID-19, enrolled during active disease. The sample was peripheral blood. The chain recombines TRBV11-3 with TRBJ1-6; no clear D. The CDR3 DNA is TGTGCCAGCAGCTTCCGGGGTGAATCACCCCTCCACTTT. Its protein product is CASSFRGESPLHF.